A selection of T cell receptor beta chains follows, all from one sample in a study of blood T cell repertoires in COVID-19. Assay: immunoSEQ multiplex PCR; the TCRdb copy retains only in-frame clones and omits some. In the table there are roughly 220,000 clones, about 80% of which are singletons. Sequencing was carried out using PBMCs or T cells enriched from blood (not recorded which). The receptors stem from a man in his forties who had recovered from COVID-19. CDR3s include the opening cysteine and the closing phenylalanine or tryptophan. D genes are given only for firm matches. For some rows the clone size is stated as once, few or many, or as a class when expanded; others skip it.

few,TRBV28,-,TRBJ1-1,CASSLEMVAFF,TGTGCCAGCAGTTTAGAGATGGTCGCTTTCTTT
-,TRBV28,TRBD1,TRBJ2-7,CASSRQGQGISYEQYF,TGTGCCAGCAGTCGCCAAGGACAGGGCATCTCCTACGAGCAGTACTTC
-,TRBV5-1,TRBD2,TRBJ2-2,CASSASGGTGELFF,TGCGCCAGCAGTGCTAGCGGGGGTACCGGGGAGCTGTTTTTT
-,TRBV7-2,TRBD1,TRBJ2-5,CASSLATGQGAETQYF,TGTGCCAGCAGCTTAGCGACAGGACAGGGGGCAGAGACCCAGTACTTC
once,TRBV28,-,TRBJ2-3,CASSAAGRLPITQYF,TGTGCCAGCAGTGCTGCAGGGCGGCTACCCATTACGCAGTATTTT
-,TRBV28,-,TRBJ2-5,CASCGNRVGRETQYF,TGTGCCAGCTGCGGAAATAGGGTGGGGCGAGAGACCCAGTACTTC
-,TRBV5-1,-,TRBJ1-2,CASSSTGDTNGYTF,TGCGCCAGCAGCTCGACAGGCGATACCAATGGCTACACCTTC
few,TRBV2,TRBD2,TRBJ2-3,CASSQRGSSHQYF,TGTGCCAGCAGCCAGCGGGGGAGCTCTCATCAGTATTTT
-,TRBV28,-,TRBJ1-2,CASSLRERGDGYTF,TGTGCCAGCTCCCTTAGGGAGCGGGGCGATGGCTACACCTTC
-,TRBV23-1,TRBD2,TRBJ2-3,CASSQSLGGVFTSSQYF,TGCGCCAGCAGTCAATCCCTCGGGGGGGTGTTCACTAGCTCGCAGTATTTT
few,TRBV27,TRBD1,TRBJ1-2,CATRTGDYGYTF,TGTGCCACCCGGACAGGGGACTATGGCTACACCTTC
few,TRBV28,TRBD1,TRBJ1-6,CASSPRGSGNSPLHF,TGTGCCAGCAGCCCCAGGGGGTCTGGTAATTCACCCCTCCACTTT
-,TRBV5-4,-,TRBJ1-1,CASSLARGVMNTEAFF,TGTGCCAGCAGCTTGGCGCGGGGGGTCATGAACACTGAAGCTTTCTTT
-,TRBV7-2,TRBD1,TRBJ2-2,CASSPGTGVGTGELFF,TGTGCCAGCAGCCCCGGGACAGGGGTGGGCACCGGGGAGCTGTTTTTT
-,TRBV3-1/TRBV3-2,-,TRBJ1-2,CASSPRQYYGYTF,TGTGCCAGCAGCCCTCGACAGTACTATGGCTACACCTTC
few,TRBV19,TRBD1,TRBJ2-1,CASSIRTGVYEQFF,TGTGCCAGTAGTATAAGGACAGGGGTGTACGAGCAGTTCTTC
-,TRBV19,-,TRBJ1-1,CASSTTARSTEAFF,TGTGCCAGTAGTACAACGGCAAGGAGCACTGAAGCTTTCTTT
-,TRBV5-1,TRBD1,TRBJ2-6,CASSRTGDGANVLTF,TGCGCCAGCAGCCGAACAGGGGATGGGGCCAACGTCCTGACTTTC
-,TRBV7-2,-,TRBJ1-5,CASSLREGQPQHF,TGTGCCAGCAGCTTGAGGGAGGGTCAGCCCCAGCATTTT
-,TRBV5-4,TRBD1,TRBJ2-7,CASSLVRDRVNDEQYF,TGTGCCAGCAGCTTGGTACGGGACAGGGTAAATGACGAGCAGTACTTC
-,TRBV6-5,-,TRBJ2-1,CASSRFLVQRNEQFF,TGTGCCAGCAGCCGTTTCTTAGTGCAGCGGAATGAGCAGTTCTTC
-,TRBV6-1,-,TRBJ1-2,CASSEGGGYGYTF,TGTGCCAGCAGTGAGGGGGGAGGCTATGGCTACACCTTC
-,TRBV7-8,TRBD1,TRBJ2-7,CASTSDRGTSYEQYF,TGTGCCAGCACGTCGGACAGGGGAACGTCCTACGAGCAGTACTTC
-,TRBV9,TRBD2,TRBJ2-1,CASSQLAGSYNEQFF,TGTGCCAGCAGCCAACTAGCGGGATCCTACAATGAGCAGTTCTTC
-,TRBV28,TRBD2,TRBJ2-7,CASGMSGGGPEQYF,TGTGCCAGCGGAATGAGCGGGGGTGGGCCCGAGCAGTACTTC
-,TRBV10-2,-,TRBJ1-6,CASSDATVINSPLHF,TGCGCCAGCAGTGACGCGACAGTAATTAATTCACCCCTCCACTTT
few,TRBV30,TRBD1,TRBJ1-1,CAWGGQGPEAFF,TGTGCCTGGGGGGGACAGGGACCTGAAGCTTTCTTT
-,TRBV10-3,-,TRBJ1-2,CAISDARFANYGYTF,TGTGCCATCAGTGATGCGCGATTCGCGAATTATGGCTACACCTTC
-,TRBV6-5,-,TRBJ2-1,CASRPLVGDEQFF,TGTGCCAGCAGACCTTTGGTAGGAGATGAGCAGTTCTTC
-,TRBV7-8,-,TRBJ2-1,CASSLPTEGTYNEQFF,TGTGCCAGCAGCTTACCGACAGAAGGGACCTACAATGAGCAGTTCTTC
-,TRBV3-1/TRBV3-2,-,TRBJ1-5,CASSPTDFNQPQHF,TGTGCCAGCAGCCCGACAGATTTCAATCAGCCCCAGCATTTT
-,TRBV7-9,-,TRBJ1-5,CASSQTGYQPQHF,TGTGCCAGCAGCCAGACAGGATATCAGCCCCAGCATTTT
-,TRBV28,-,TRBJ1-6,CASSFGEGGSPLHF,TGTGCCAGCAGTTTCGGGGAGGGGGGTTCACCCCTCCACTTT
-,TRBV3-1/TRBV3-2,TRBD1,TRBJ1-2,CASSQPGTGGSLW,TGTGCCAGCAGCCAGCCCGGGACAGGGGGCAGCTTGTGG
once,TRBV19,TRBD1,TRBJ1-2,CASSIGDRGADYGYTF,TGTGCCAGTAGTATAGGAGACAGGGGAGCGGACTATGGCTACACCTTC
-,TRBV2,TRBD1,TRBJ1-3,CASIILPGTGTFGNTIYF,TGTGCCAGCATTATTCTCCCTGGGACAGGGACTTTTGGAAACACCATATATTTT
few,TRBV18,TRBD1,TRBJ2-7,CASSRGTGGKDEQYF,TGTGCCAGCTCACGGGGGACAGGGGGAAAGGATGAGCAGTACTTC
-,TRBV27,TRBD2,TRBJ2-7,CASSLKTSGTSEQYF,TGTGCCAGCAGTTTAAAGACTAGCGGGACCTCCGAGCAGTACTTC
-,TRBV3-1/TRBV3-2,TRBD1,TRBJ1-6,CASSAQGGSSPLHF,TGTGCCAGCAGCGCACAGGGGGGGAGTTCACCCCTCCACTTT
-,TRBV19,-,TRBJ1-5,CASRPMHSRYSNQPQHF,TGTGCCAGTAGACCCATGCACAGTCGTTATAGCAATCAGCCCCAGCATTTT
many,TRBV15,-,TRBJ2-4,CATSRDEDIQYF,TGTGCCACCAGCAGAGATGAGGACATTCAGTACTTC
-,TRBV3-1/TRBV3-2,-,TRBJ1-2,CASSQEGARGYTF,TGTGCCAGCAGCCAAGAGGGGGCGCGAGGCTACACCTTC
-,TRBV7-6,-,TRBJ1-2,CASSLPGYHGYTF,TGTGCCAGCAGCTTACCAGGGTACCATGGCTACACCTTC
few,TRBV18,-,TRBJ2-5,CASSPPAAGFGETQYF,TGTGCCAGCTCACCACCTGCAGCGGGTTTCGGGGAGACCCAGTACTTC
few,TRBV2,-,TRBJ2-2,CASSVSNTGELFF,TGTGCCAGCAGTGTTTCAAACACCGGGGAGCTGTTTTTT
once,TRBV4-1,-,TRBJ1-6,CASSQDGRGDSPLHF,TGCGCCAGCAGCCAAGATGGCAGGGGTGATTCACCCCTCCACTTT
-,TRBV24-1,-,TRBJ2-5,CATSDHTGYQETQYF,TGTGCCACCAGTGATCACACAGGGTACCAAGAGACCCAGTACTTC
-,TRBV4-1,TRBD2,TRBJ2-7,CASSHGAGVSDEQYF,TGCGCCAGCAGCCACGGAGCGGGAGTGTCGGACGAGCAGTACTTC
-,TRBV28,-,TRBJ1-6,CATGQAGSPLHF,TGTGCCACCGGACAAGCGGGTTCACCCCTCCACTTT
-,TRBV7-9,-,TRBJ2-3,CASLWQGETDTQYF,TGTGCCAGCCTCTGGCAGGGTGAAACAGATACGCAGTATTTT
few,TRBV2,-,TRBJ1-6,CASSGTVYNSPLHF,TGTGCCAGCAGTGGGACAGTTTATAATTCACCCCTCCACTTT
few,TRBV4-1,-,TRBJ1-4,CASSLRLFNEKLFF,TGCGCCAGCAGTCTCAGGCTCTTTAATGAAAAACTGTTTTTT
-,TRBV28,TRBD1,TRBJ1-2,CASNTPGGQGHYGYTF,TGTGCCAGCAATACCCCCGGGGGACAGGGACACTATGGCTACACCTTC
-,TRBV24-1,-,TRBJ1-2,CATSGTDYGYTF,TGTGCCACTAGCGGGACGGACTATGGCTACACCTTC
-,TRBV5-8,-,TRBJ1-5,CASSLNLFGAGNQPQHF,TGTGCCAGCAGCTTGAATCTTTTTGGGGCCGGGAATCAGCCCCAGCATTTT
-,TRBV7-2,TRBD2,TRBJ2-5,CASSPRRPTSGGQYF,TGTGCCAGCAGCCCCCGCCGGCCCACCTCGGGGGGCCAGTACTTC
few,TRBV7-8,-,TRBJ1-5,CASSLSAGPQPQHF,TGTGCCAGCAGCTTATCGGCAGGGCCTCAGCCCCAGCATTTT
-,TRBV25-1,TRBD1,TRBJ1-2,CASSDPRTGGIYGYTF,TGTGCCAGCAGTGATCCCCGGACAGGGGGCATCTATGGCTACACCTTC
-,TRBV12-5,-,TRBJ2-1,CASGLSARPYNEQFF,TGTGCTAGTGGTTTATCAGCGAGGCCCTACAATGAGCAGTTCTTC